One sample yielded the 13 T cell receptor beta chains listed below, sequenced in a study of T-cell memory formation after mild COVID-19. MiXCR, applied by TCRdb to the 5' RACE reads, yields one record per CDR3 protein. In the table there are hundreds of thousands of distinct CDR3 sequences, 23% of which are singletons. The sample comprised PBMCs or a T cell subset sorted from them (not recorded which). These receptors were collected from an adult woman who had mild COVID-19 (a few samples of this study predate the infection). Cell type and time point are not known.

This chain links TRBV4-3 with TRBJ1-1; 7 nucleotides agree with TRBD1. V shed 0 bases and J 4 bases; nucleotides not matched to a gene: 8. CDR1 is LGHNA and CDR2 is YSLEER in the germline V gene. This CDR3 is 16 amino acids long. The CDR3 is CASSQDLRGGGTEAFF. Written as DNA, the CDR3 is TGCGCCAGCAGCCAAGATCTGAGAGGGGGCGGCACTGAAGCTTTCTTT.

The table lists this clonotype with many counts. The chain recombines TRBV30 with TRBJ2-3; possibly TRBD1 or TRBD2 for D (5 bases each). In germline, CDR1 is GTSNPN, CDR2 SVGIG (reference sequence). The CDR3 extends over 15 amino acids. V lost 4 bases and J 5 bases, leaving 19 bases between the germline ends. The CDR3 region is CAWKNGGTDGDTQYF. As DNA, the CDR3 is TGTGCCTGGAAAAATGGTGGGACCGACGGAGATACGCAGTATTTT.

This chain uses TRBV5-1 with TRBJ1-2; 7 bases are a match to TRBD1. CDR3 length: 16 amino acids. Per the germline V gene, CDR1 is SGHRS and CDR2 is YFSETQ. V shed 4 bases and J 5 bases; nucleotides not matched to a gene: 14. CDR3 loop: CASSRGPGQTLYGYTF. CDR3 nucleotide sequence: TGCGCCAGCAGCCGGGGACCGGGACAGACCCTTTATGGCTACACCTTC.

This clonotype was observed a few times. This rearrangement joins TRBV7-9 to TRBJ2-3, with TRBD2 identical over 7 bases. This CDR3 comprises 18 residues. The V and J ends lost 4 bases and 0 bases, in that order; junction bases with no gene match: 13. The germline CDR1 and CDR2 sequences are SEHNR and FQNEAQ (reference sequence). Here the CDR3 reads CASSSVAGEFLSTDTQYF. The CDR3 DNA sequence: TGTGCCAGCAGCTCTGTTGCGGGGGAGTTTCTTAGCACAGATACGCAGTATTTT. Full variable domain (outside the CDR3, taken from reference TRBV7-9 and TRBJ2-3): DTGVSQNPRHKITKRGQNVTFRCDPISEHNRLYWYRQTLGQGPEFLTYFQNEAQLEKSRLLSDRFSAERPKGSFSTLEIQRTEQGDSAMYLCASSSVAGEFLSTDTQYFGPGTRLTVL.

This clonotype was counted at least ten times. J is TRBJ2-1 and V is TRBV5-5; either TRBD1 or TRBD2 may fit D (6 bases each). V was cut by 4 bases and J by 10 bases, with 15 bases left in between. The CDR3 contains 13 residues. Germline CDR1 SGHKS, CDR2 YYEKEE (reference sequence). The CDR3 coding sequence is TGTGCCAGCAGCCCCACGGGGGCTCGAGAGCAGTTCTTC. Protein: CASSPTGAREQFF. The full variable domain, completed using reference TRBV5-5 and TRBJ2-1, is DAGVTQSPTHLIKTRGQQVTLRCSPISGHKSVSWYQQVLGQGPQFIFQYYEKEERGRGNFPDRFSARQFPNYSSELNVNALLLGDSALYLCASSPTGAREQFFGPGTRLTVL.

The chain is built from TRBV7-2 and TRBJ2-7; TRBD2 agrees at 8 bases. After removal of 3 bases from V and 5 bases from J, the junction contained 6 bases not matched to a gene. The CDR3 runs 14 residues. Germline V gives CDR1 SGHTA, CDR2 FQGNSA. In nucleotides, the CDR3 is TGTGCCAGCAGCTTCGGGACTAGGAGGGACGAGCAGTACTTC. The encoded protein is CASSFGTRRDEQYF.

This clonotype was counted between two and nine times. V and J are TRBV20-1 and TRBJ1-1; D ambiguous. Germline CDR1 reads DFQATT; CDR2 reads SNEGSKA (reference sequence). The V and J ends lost 0 bases and 2 bases respectively, with 7 bases between them. The length of the CDR3 is 13 residues. CDR3 sequence (DNA): TGCAGTGCTAGAGATTTGGGCAACACTGAAGCTTTCTTT. This encodes CSARDLGNTEAFF.

The chain carries TRBV24-1 and TRBJ2-3; a possible D gene is TRBD1 (5 bases). Germline V gene lookup returns CDR1 KGHDR and CDR2 SFDVKD. This CDR3 spans 14 amino acids. V lost 5 bases and J lost 2, with 10 bases in between. CDR3 nucleotide sequence: TGTGCCACCAGTGGGCAGGGCTACACAGATACGCAGTATTTT. Amino acids: CATSGQGYTDTQYF.

The chain has TRBV29-1 and TRBJ2-1; D is possibly TRBD1 or TRBD2 (5 bases each). Germline loops: CDR1 SQVTM, CDR2 ANQGSEA. V gave up 0 bases and J gave up 0 bases, with 15 bases separating them. The CDR3 is made up of 17 amino acids. CDR3: CSVEDLRDRPSYNEQFF. The CDR3 bases are TGCAGCGTTGAAGATCTTCGGGACCGCCCCTCCTACAATGAGCAGTTCTTC.

The genes are TRBV27 and TRBJ1-5; weak D call: TRBD1 (5 bases). The CDR3 is 14 amino acids. CDR1 and CDR2 from the germline V gene are MNHEY and SMNVEV (reference sequence). V was pared by 0 bases and J by 7 bases, with 10 bases between. The CDR3 spells CASSLSGGYQPQHF. In nucleotides, the CDR3 is TGTGCCAGCAGTTTATCGGGGGGGTACCAGCCCCAGCATTTT.

This chain joins TRBV12-3 or TRBV12-4 and TRBJ1-4; D ambiguous. V lost 5 bases to trimming and J lost 6 bases, with 13 bases between them. This CDR3 is 14 amino acids long. The CDR3 reads CASSENSGHEKLFF. DNA of the CDR3: TGTGCCAGCAGTGAAAACAGTGGGCATGAAAAACTGTTTTTT.

V is TRBV7-9 and J is TRBJ1-6; D gene ambiguous. Trimming cost V 3 bases and J 6 bases, with 12 bases left between them. CDR1 and CDR2 from the germline V gene are SEHNR and FQNEAQ (reference sequence). This CDR3 is built from 15 residues. CDR3 amino acids: CASSFEVTPNSPLHF. DNA of the CDR3: TGTGCCAGCAGCTTCGAGGTGACCCCTAATTCACCCCTCCACTTT.

The V and J genes are TRBV30 and TRBJ2-3; D may be TRBD2 (5 bases). The CDR3 is made up of 15 amino acids. The germline gives CDR1 GTSNPN, CDR2 SVGIG (reference sequence). V was shortened by 0 bases and J by 3 bases, with 13 bases between the two germline ends. The CDR3, as DNA: TGTGCCTGGAGTGTAATAGAGGGAAGGACAGATACGCAGTATTTT. Translation gives CAWSVIEGRTDTQYF.